This section outlines one T cell receptor beta chain sequence together with its context. Other DNA variants within this sample encode the same CDR3. The record originates from a study of identifying expanded T cells in peripheral blood. Healthy donors had no documented immune events, such as infections, while sampled. Profiled with immunoSEQ multiplex PCR; TCRdb holds only in-frame clones, not every one. The repertoire includes some 100,000 clones, roughly 87% of them detected once, and approximately 18% sits in the top ten. Germline values: CDR1 SQVTM, CDR2 ANQGSEA. V lost 3 bases to trimming and J lost 4 bases, with 9 bases between them. This CDR3 region has 12 residues.

This clonotype was sampled from a person aged 18-70 years in good health. This rearrangement joins TRBV29-1 to TRBJ1-1; weak D call: TRBD1 (5 bases). The sequenced sample consisted of blood. CDR3 bases: TGCAGCGTTGAGCGGAGGGGCACTGAAGCTTTCTTT. It translates to CSVERRGTEAFF.